The 27 T cell receptor beta chains below all came from one sample that was sequenced in a study of OX40 agonist ivuxolimab in advanced cancers. Sequencing was performed with immunoSEQ multiplex PCR; in TCRdb, only in-frame clones are kept and a portion is missing. The sample consists of thousands of clones, over 60% of them appearing once. The sequencing here drew on CD4+ or CD8+ T cells sorted from blood, taken in a trial of the OX40 agonist ivuxolimab. These receptors were collected from an adult with an advanced solid tumor such as melanoma, head and neck, liver or kidney cancer.

This clone is medium-sized by share. J is TRBJ2-7 and V is TRBV18, with TRBD1 matching 7 bases. From germline, CDR1 is KGHSH and CDR2 LQKENI. The CDR3 spans 13 residues. The ends lost 4 bases at V and 3 bases at J; junction bases unmatched: 3. The CDR3 nucleotides read TGTGCCAGCTCACGGACAGGAGTCTACGAGCAGTACTTC. This codes for CASSRTGVYEQYF.

This clone was observed a handful of times. The rearrangement uses TRBV11-2 and TRBJ2-1; TRBD2 matches at 8 bases. Germline loops: CDR1 SGHAT, CDR2 FQNNGV. This CDR3 comprises 15 residues. The trim removed 5 bases at V and 6 bases at J, leaving 9 bases unmatched. The DNA of the CDR3 is TGTGCCAGCAGCCGGGGGGGACCCAGGTTCAATGAGCAGTTCTTC. Its translation is CASSRGGPRFNEQFF.

The rearrangement joins TRBV15 to TRBJ1-5; D unresolved. The CDR3 loop spans 17 amino acids. V shed 0 bases and J shed 5 bases, with 17 bases lying between them. The germline V gene encodes CDR1 LNHNV and CDR2 YYDKDF (reference sequence). Here the CDR3 reads CATSRDPKGAPHQPQHF. The CDR3 DNA reads TGTGCCACCAGCAGAGATCCGAAGGGAGCGCCGCATCAGCCCCAGCATTTT.

The chain couples TRBV5-5 to TRBJ2-1; 7 bases line up with TRBD1. Per the germline V gene, CDR1 is SGHKS and CDR2 is YYEKEE (reference sequence). The ends lost 4 bases at V and 0 bases at J; junction bases unmatched: 10. The CDR3 runs 17 residues. CDR3 region: CASSESGTESSYNEQFF. CDR3 nucleotide sequence: TGTGCCAGCAGCGAATCCGGGACAGAGAGCTCCTACAATGAGCAGTTCTTC.

The chain couples TRBV18 to TRBJ1-2; D is undetermined. Trimming pared 4 bases from V and 5 bases from J, leaving 17 bases between. The CDR3 extends over 15 amino acids. Germline CDR1 and CDR2: KGHSH and LQKENI. Here the CDR3 DNA reads TGTGCCAGCTCACGACTACCTTTTCCGGGGTATGGCTACACCTTC. It specifies CASSRLPFPGYGYTF.

The chain couples TRBV7-9 to TRBJ1-4; 7 bases match TRBD1. The germline CDR1 and CDR2 sequences are SEHNR and FQNEAQ (reference sequence). After removal of 2 bases from V and 7 bases from J, the junction contained 10 bases not matched to a gene. This CDR3 comprises 16 residues. The CDR3 reads CASSLPWTGGGEKLFF. CDR3 coding DNA: TGTGCCAGCAGCTTACCCTGGACAGGAGGAGGTGAAAAACTGTTTTTT. The variable domain in full, completed from reference TRBV7-9 and TRBJ1-4, reads DTGVSQNPRHKITKRGQNVTFRCDPISEHNRLYWYRQTLGQGPEFLTYFQNEAQLEKSRLLSDRFSAERPKGSFSTLEIQRTEQGDSAMYLCASSLPWTGGGEKLFFGSGTQLSVL.

In this sample, this clone turned up a few times. The gene calls are TRBV30 and TRBJ2-2; D could derive from TRBD1 or TRBD2 (6 bases each). Trimming stripped 4 bases from V and 0 bases from J, with 9 bases between. In germline, CDR1 is GTSNPN, CDR2 SVGIG (reference sequence). This CDR3 comprises 14 residues. The CDR3 loop reads CAWTGAPNTGELFF. In DNA form, the CDR3 reads TGTGCCTGGACGGGGGCCCCGAACACCGGGGAGCTGTTTTTT.

The chain carries TRBV5-4 and TRBJ2-1; D possibly corresponds to TRBD1 (5 bases). The CDR3 has 13 residues. The V end was cut by 10 bases, the J end by 6 bases, with 17 bases between. Germline CDR1 reads SGHNT; CDR2 reads YYREEE (reference sequence). CDR3 nucleotide sequence: TGTGCCTCTCAGGCCAACCAGGGCAATGAGCAGTTCTTC. As protein: CASQANQGNEQFF.

V is TRBV6-8 and J is TRBJ2-2; possibly TRBD2 for D (6 bases). Germline assignment: CDR1 MNHGY and CDR2 SAAAGT. This CDR3 is 14 amino acids long. Trimming cost V 5 bases and J 11 bases, with 18 bases left between them. The DNA for the CDR3 is TGTGCCAGCAGTCGGGACTTCAAGGCCGTTGAGCTGTTTTTT. Encoded protein: CASSRDFKAVELFF.

The V call is TRBV13, the J call TRBJ2-1, with TRBD2 matching 14 bases. V dropped 5 bases and J dropped 5; count of bases not matched to a gene: 11. The germline V gene has CDR1 PRHDT and CDR2 FYEKMQ (reference sequence). The CDR3 loop spans 18 amino acids. The CDR3 loop reads CASSPWGVTSGRDNEQFF. The CDR3 DNA reads TGTGCCAGCAGCCCCTGGGGGGTGACTAGCGGGAGGGACAATGAGCAGTTCTTC.

This chain joins TRBV15 and TRBJ1-2, with D perhaps TRBD1 (6 bases). V was shortened by 4 bases and J by 0 bases, with 12 bases between the two germline ends. The V gene's germline CDR1 is LNHNV and CDR2 YYDKDF (reference sequence). This CDR3 is 15 amino acids long. CDR3 nucleotides: TGTGCCACCAGCAACCTAGGGGGGTCTAACTATGGCTACACCTTC. This sequence encodes CATSNLGGSNYGYTF.

This clone appeared a single time. This chain uses TRBV5-1 with TRBJ2-3; the D gene is possibly TRBD2 (5 bases). The CDR3 totals 16 residues. CDR1 is SGHRS and CDR2 is YFSETQ in the germline V gene. V was shortened by 1 base and J by 0 bases, with 12 bases between the two germline ends. CDR3 protein: CASSLTFWESTDTQYF. The CDR3 DNA reads TGCGCCAGCAGCTTGACCTTTTGGGAGAGCACAGATACGCAGTATTTT.

For the CDR3, the DNA is TGTGCCAGCAGCCGGGGCTTAACCTACGAGCAGTACTTC. Its protein product is CASSRGLTYEQYF. The rearrangement uses TRBV13 and TRBJ2-7, with D possibly being TRBD1 or TRBD2 (5 bases each). CDR1 is PRHDT, CDR2 FYEKMQ, per germline (reference sequence). The CDR3 has 13 residues. V was cut by 5 bases and J by 2 bases, with 10 bases left in between.

This chain joins TRBV28 and TRBJ1-1; D gene ambiguous. CDR3 length equals 16 residues. CDR1 is MDHEN, CDR2 SYDVKM, per germline. V shed 3 bases and J shed 1 base, with 15 bases lying between them. The CDR3 DNA sequence: TGTGCCAGCAGTTTTCCCCGGGGTACCTCGAACACTGAAGCTTTCTTT. Amino acid sequence: CASSFPRGTSNTEAFF. Full variable domain (missing parts from reference TRBV28 and TRBJ1-1): DVKVTQSSRYLVKRTGEKVFLECVQDMDHENMFWYRQDPGLGLRLIYFSYDVKMKEKGDIPEGYSVSREKKERFSLILESASTNQTSMYLCASSFPRGTSNTEAFFGQGTRLTVV.

CDR3 nucleotides: TGTGCCAGCAGTGGGGAGAATTACAATGAGCAGTTCTTC. Translation: CASSGENYNEQFF. J is TRBJ2-1 and V is TRBV2; maybe TRBD2 (5 bases). Germline lookup yields CDR1 SNHLY and CDR2 FYNNEI. Trimming cost V 4 bases and J 4 bases, with 8 bases left between them. This CDR3 is 13 amino acids long.

The chain recombines TRBV11-2 with TRBJ2-7; unclear D gene. Trimming pared 5 bases from V and 0 bases from J, leaving 8 bases between. The length of the CDR3 is 13 residues. Germline V CDR1 and CDR2: SGHAT, FQNNGV. DNA of the CDR3: TGTGCCAGCAGCGCCACAGTCTCCTACGAGCAGTACTTC. It encodes CASSATVSYEQYF.

This sequence joins TRBV4-1 and TRBJ2-7, with TRBD2 matching over 11 bases. CDR1 MGHRA and CDR2 YSYEKL come from the germline V gene. The V and J ends lost 1 base and 5 bases, in that order; junction bases with no gene match: 4. The CDR3 sequence is 15 residues long. The CDR3 DNA is TGCGCCAGCAGCCAAGTAGCGGGAGGGCCAAACGAGCAGTACTTC. Amino acid sequence: CASSQVAGGPNEQYF.

The chain has TRBV6-1 and TRBJ1-1; D not certain. This CDR3 is built from 13 residues. The germline V gene encodes CDR1 MNHNS and CDR2 SASEGT. Trimming stripped 3 bases from V and 3 bases from J, with 8 bases between. The CDR3 loop reads CASSEWRDTEAFF. CDR3 DNA sequence: TGTGCCAGCAGTGAGTGGAGGGACACTGAAGCTTTCTTT.

CDR3 protein: CASSLFLGPSYEQYF. The CDR3 bases are TGTGCCAGCAGCTTATTCTTAGGGCCCTCCTACGAGCAGTACTTC. The genes are TRBV7-2 and TRBJ2-5, with unresolved D. Gene TRBJ2-7 matches the end of the DNA better, so the J call may be wrong. The length of the CDR3 is 15 residues. The germline CDR1 and CDR2 sequences are SGHTA and FQGNSA.

The DNA for the CDR3 is TGTGCCAGCAGCTTGTTGGTTGTCGGTGAGCAGTTCTTC. Translated: CASSLLVVGEQFF. The chain combines TRBV5-8 with TRBJ2-1; D not certain. V lost 1 base, J lost 9 bases, and 11 bases lay in between. The CDR3 has 13 residues. Germline V gene data show CDR1 as SGHTS and CDR2 as YDEGEE.

This clone showed up just a few times. The chain couples TRBV7-9 to TRBJ1-1; D gene ambiguous. Germline assignment: CDR1 SEHNR and CDR2 FQNEAQ (reference sequence). The CDR3 length is 12 residues. V was pared by 5 bases and J by 3 bases, with 7 bases between. For the CDR3, the DNA is TGTGCCAGCAGCCCCTCCCACACTGAAGCTTTCTTT. Protein sequence: CASSPSHTEAFF.

This clone showed up just a few times. CDR3 amino acids: CASSVGGAGGDTQYF. The CDR3 region has the DNA TGTGCCAGCAGCGTAGGCGGTGCGGGTGGAGATACGCAGTATTTT. The chain employs TRBV9 and TRBJ2-3; maybe TRBD2 (5 bases). Trimming left V 0 bases short and J 5 bases short, with 13 bases between. The germline gives CDR1 SGDLS, CDR2 YYNGEE. CDR3 size: 15 residues.

The V call is TRBV9, the J call TRBJ1-3, with D possibly matching TRBD1 (6 bases). V was trimmed by 2 bases and J by 0 bases, leaving 12 bases between them. Germline V gene data show CDR1 as SGDLS and CDR2 as YYNGEE. This CDR3 has 16 residues. The CDR3, as DNA: TGTGCCAGCAGCGTGGACAGCTTCGCCTCTGGAAACACCATATATTTT. Protein product: CASSVDSFASGNTIYF.

J is TRBJ2-7 and V is TRBV30; a weak D match, TRBD2 (5 bases). The germline gives CDR1 GTSNPN, CDR2 SVGIG (reference sequence). There are 13 residues in the CDR3. Trimming cost V 0 bases and J 4 bases, with 10 bases left between them. The CDR3 loop reads CAWSVIRGYEQYF. The CDR3 bases are TGTGCCTGGAGTGTGATACGGGGTTACGAGCAGTACTTC.

CDR3 in amino acids: CASSLIQGRGSPLHF. The CDR3 DNA sequence: TGTGCCAGCAGCTTGATACAGGGAAGAGGGTCACCCCTCCACTTT. The rearrangement joins TRBV7-6 to TRBJ1-6, with a tentative D call TRBD1 (6 bases). This CDR3 comprises 15 residues. Germline V lookup: CDR1 SGHVS, CDR2 FNYEAQ. V lost 3 bases and J 10 bases, leaving 16 bases between the germline ends.

The V gene is TRBV29-1, the J gene TRBJ2-3; D gene unclear. From germline, CDR1 is SQVTM and CDR2 ANQGSEA. The CDR3 is 11 residues long. V lost 1 base and J 6 bases, leaving 5 bases between the germline ends. CDR3 DNA: TGCAGCGTTGAAGGTGAGGATACGCAGTATTTT. It specifies CSVEGEDTQYF.

This chain connects TRBV4-1 to TRBJ2-7, with D uncertain. Germline CDR1 is MGHRA and CDR2 is YSYEKL. The CDR3 contains 13 residues. Trimming left V 0 bases short and J 4 bases short, with 7 bases between. In DNA, the CDR3 is TGCGCCAGCAGCCAAGAGCTTCAATACGAGCAGTACTTC. It yields the protein CASSQELQYEQYF.